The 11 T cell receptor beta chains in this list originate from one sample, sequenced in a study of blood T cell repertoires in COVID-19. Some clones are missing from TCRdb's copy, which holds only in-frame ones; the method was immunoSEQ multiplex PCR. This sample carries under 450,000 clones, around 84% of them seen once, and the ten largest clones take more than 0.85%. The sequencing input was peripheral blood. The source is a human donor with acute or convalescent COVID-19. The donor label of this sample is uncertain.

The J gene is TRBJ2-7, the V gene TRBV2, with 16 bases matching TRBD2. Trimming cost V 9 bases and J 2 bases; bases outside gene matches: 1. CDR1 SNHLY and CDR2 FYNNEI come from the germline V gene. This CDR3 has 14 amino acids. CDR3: CASGTSGRAYEQYF. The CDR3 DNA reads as TGTGCCAGTGGGACTAGCGGGAGGGCCTACGAGCAGTACTTC.

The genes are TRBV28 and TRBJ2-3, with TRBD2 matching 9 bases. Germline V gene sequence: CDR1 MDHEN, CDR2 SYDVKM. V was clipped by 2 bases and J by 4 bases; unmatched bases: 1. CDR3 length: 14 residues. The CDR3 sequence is CASSLRGGADTQYF. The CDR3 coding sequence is TGTGCCAGCAGTTTACGCGGGGGGGCAGATACGCAGTATTTT.

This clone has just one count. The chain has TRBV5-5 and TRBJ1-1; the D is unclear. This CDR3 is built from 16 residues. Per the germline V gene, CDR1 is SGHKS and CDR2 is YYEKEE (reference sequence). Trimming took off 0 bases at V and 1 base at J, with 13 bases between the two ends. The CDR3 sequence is CASSLVSARGNTEAFF. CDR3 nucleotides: TGTGCCAGCAGCTTGGTTTCTGCCAGAGGGAACACTGAAGCTTTCTTT.

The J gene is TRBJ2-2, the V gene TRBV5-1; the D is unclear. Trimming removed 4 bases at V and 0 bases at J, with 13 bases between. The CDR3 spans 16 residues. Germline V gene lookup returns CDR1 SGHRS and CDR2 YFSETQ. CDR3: CASSPNNIANTGELFF. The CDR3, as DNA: TGCGCCAGCAGCCCCAACAACATCGCGAACACCGGGGAGCTGTTTTTT. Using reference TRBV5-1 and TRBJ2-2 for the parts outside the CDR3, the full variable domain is KAGVTQTPRYLIKTRGQQVTLSCSPISGHRSVSWYQQTPGQGLQFLFEYFSETQRNKGNFPGRFSGRQFSNSRSEMNVSTLELGDSALYLCASSPNNIANTGELFFGEGSRLTVL.

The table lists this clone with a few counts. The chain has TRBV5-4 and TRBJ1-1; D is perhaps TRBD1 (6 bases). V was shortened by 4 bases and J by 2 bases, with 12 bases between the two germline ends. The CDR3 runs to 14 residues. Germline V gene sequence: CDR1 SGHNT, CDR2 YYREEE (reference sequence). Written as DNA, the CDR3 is TGTGCCAGCAGCCCGACAGGAATTAACACTGAAGCTTTCTTT. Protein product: CASSPTGINTEAFF.

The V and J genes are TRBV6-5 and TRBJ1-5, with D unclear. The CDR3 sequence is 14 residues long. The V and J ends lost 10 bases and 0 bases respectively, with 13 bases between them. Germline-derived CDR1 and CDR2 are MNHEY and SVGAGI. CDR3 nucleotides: TGTGCCACGACGATGGAGTATAGCAATCAGCCCCAGCATTTT. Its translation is CATTMEYSNQPQHF.

CDR3 nucleotide sequence: TGTGCCAGCAGCCACCTGACAACCGCCCTCTCCTACGAGCAGTACTTC. It specifies CASSHLTTALSYEQYF. This sequence joins TRBV3-1 (or the pseudogene TRBV3-2) and TRBJ2-7; D is unclear. The length of the CDR3 is 16 residues. V lost 3 bases, J lost 0 bases, and 15 bases lay in between. The germline gives CDR1 LGHDT, CDR2 YNNKEL (reference sequence).

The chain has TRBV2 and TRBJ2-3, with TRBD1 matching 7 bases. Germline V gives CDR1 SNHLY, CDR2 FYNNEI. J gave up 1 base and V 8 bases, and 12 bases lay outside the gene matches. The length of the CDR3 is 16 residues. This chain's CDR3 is CASARQGRSGTDTQYF. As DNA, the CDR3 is TGTGCCAGCGCCCGACAGGGTCGTTCTGGCACAGATACGCAGTATTTT.

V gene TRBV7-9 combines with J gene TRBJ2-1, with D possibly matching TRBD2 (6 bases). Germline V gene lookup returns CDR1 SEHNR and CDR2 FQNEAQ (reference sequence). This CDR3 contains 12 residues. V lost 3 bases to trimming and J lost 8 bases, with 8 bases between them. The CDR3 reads CASSFLADEQFF. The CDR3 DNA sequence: TGTGCCAGCAGCTTCTTAGCGGATGAGCAGTTCTTC.

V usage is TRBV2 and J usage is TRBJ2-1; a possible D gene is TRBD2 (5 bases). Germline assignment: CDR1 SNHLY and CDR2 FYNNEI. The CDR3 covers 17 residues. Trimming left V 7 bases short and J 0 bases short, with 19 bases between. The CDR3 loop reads CASTRDSLLVSYNEQFF. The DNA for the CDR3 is TGTGCCAGCACCCGGGATTCCCTCCTGGTCTCCTACAATGAGCAGTTCTTC.

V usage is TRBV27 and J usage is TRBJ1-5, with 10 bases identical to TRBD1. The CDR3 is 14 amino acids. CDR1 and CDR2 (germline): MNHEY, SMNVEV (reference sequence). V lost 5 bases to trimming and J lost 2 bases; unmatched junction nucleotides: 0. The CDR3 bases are TGTGCCAGCAGTGGGACAGGGGGCAATCAGCCCCAGCATTTT. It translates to CASSGTGGNQPQHF.